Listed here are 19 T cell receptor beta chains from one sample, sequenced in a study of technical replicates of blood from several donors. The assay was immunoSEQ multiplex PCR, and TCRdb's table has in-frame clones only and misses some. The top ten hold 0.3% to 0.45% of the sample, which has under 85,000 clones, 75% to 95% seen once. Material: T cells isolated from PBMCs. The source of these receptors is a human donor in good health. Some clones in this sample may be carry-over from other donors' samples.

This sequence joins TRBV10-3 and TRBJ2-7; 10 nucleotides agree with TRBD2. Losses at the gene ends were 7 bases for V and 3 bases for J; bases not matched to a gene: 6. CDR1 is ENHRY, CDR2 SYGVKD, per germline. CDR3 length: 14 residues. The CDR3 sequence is CAIKLAGGNYEQYF. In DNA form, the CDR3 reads TGTGCCATCAAATTAGCGGGAGGCAACTACGAGCAGTACTTC.

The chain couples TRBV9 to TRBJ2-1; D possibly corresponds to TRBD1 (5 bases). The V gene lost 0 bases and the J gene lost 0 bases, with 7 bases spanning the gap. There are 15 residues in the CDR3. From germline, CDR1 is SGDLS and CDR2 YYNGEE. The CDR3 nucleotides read TGTGCCAGCAGCGTAGAGGGGAACTCCTACAATGAGCAGTTCTTC. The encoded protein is CASSVEGNSYNEQFF. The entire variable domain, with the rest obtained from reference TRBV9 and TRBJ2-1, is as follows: DSGVTQTPKHLITATGQRVTLRCSPRSGDLSVYWYQQSLDQGLQFLIQYYNGEERAKGNILERFSAQQFPDLHSELNLSSLELGDSALYFCASSVEGNSYNEQFFGPGTRLTVL.

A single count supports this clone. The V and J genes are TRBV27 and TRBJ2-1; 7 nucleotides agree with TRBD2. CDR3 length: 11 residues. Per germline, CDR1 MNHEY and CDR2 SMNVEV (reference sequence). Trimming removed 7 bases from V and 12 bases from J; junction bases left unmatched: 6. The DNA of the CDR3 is TGTGCCAGCAATTGGGGGGGAATGCAGTTCTTC. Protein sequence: CASNWGGMQFF.

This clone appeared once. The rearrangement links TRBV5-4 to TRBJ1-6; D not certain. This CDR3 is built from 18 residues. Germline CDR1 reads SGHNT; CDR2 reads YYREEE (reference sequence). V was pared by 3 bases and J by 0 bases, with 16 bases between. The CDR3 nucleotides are TGTGCCAGCAGCTCGGGAGGACTGAGGAGCTCCTATAATTCACCCCTCCACTTT. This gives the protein CASSSGGLRSSYNSPLHF.

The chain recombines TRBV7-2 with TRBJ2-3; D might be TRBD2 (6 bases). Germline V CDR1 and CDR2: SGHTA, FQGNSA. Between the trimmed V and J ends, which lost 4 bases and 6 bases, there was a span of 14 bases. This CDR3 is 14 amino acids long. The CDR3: CASSSRDFGDTQYF. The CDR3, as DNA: TGTGCCAGCAGCTCACGGGACTTCGGGGATACGCAGTATTTT.

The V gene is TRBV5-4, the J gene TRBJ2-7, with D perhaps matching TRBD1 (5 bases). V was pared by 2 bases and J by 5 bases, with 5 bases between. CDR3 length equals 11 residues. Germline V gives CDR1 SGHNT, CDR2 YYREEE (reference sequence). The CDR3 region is CASSLGDEQYF. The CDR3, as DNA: TGTGCCAGCAGCTTAGGGGACGAGCAGTACTTC. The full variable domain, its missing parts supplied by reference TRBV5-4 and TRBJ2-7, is ETGVTQSPTHLIKTRGQQVTLRCSSQSGHNTVSWYQQALGQGPQFIFQYYREEENGRGNFPPRFSGLQFPNYSSELNVNALELDDSALYLCASSLGDEQYFGPGTRLTVT.

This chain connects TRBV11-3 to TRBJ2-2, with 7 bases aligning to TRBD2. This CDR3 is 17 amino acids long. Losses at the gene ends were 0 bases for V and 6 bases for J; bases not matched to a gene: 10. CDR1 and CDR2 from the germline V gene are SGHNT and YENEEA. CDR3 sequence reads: CASSLEVGTTLSGELFF. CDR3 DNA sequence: TGTGCCAGCAGCTTAGAAGTCGGGACTACCCTTTCCGGGGAGCTGTTTTTT. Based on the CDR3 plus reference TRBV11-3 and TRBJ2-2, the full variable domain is EAGVVQSPRYKIIEKKQPVAFWCNPISGHNTLYWYLQNLGQGPELLIRYENEEAVDDSQLPKDRFSAERLKGVDSTLKIQPAELGDSAVYLCASSLEVGTTLSGELFFGEGSRLTVL.

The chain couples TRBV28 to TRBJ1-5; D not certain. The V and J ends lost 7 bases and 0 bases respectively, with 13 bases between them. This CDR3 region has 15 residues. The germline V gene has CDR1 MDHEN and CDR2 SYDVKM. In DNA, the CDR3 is TGTGCCAGCACCCCCCCGGGGAATAGCAATCAGCCCCAGCATTTT. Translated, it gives CASTPPGNSNQPQHF.

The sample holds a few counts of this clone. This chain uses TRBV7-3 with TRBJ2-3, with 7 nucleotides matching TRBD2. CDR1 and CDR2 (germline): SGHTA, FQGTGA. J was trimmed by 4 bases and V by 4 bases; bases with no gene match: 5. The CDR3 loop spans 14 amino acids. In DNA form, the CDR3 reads TGTGCCAGCAGCTGGGGCGGGAGCCCAGATACGCAGTATTTT. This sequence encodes CASSWGGSPDTQYF. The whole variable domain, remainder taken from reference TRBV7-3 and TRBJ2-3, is GAGVSQTPSNKVTEKGKYVELRCDPISGHTALYWYRQSLGQGPEFLIYFQGTGAADDSGLPNDRFFAVRPEGSVSTLKIQRTERGDSAVYLCASSWGGSPDTQYFGPGTRLTVL.

As DNA, the CDR3 is TGCGCCAGCAGCCAACCAACAGGAGTAGATTCGGCTGGCTACACCTTC. Encoded protein: CASSQPTGVDSAGYTF. The genes are TRBV4-3 and TRBJ1-2, with D maybe TRBD1 (5 bases). Germline V gene data show CDR1 as LGHNA and CDR2 as YSLEER. V was pared by 2 bases and J by 7 bases, with 20 bases between. The CDR3 contains 16 residues.

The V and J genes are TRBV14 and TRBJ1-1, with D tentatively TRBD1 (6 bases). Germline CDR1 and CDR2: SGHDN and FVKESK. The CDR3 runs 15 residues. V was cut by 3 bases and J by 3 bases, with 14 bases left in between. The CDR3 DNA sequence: TGTGCCAGCAGCCACCGAGGGGGTCCACACACTGAAGCTTTCTTT. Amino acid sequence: CASSHRGGPHTEAFF.

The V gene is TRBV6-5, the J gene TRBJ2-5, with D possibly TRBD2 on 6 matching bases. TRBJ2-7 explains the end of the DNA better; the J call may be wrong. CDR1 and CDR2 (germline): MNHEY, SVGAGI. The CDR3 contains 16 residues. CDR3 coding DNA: TGTGCCAGCAGCTACGGCGGGACGCTACACTCCTACGAGCAGTACTTC. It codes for CASSYGGTLHSYEQYF.

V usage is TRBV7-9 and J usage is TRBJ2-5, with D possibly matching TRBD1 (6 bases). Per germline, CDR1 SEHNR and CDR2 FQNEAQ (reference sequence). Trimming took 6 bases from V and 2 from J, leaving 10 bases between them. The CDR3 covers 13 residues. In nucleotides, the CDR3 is TGTGCCAGCAGTCCGGACAGTCAAGAGACCCAGTACTTC. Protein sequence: CASSPDSQETQYF.

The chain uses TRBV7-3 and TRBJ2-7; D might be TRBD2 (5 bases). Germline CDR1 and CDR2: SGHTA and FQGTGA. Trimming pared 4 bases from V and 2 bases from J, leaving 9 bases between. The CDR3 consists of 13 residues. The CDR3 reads CASSSSGAYEQYF. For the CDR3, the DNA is TGTGCCAGCAGCTCCTCCGGGGCCTACGAGCAGTACTTC.

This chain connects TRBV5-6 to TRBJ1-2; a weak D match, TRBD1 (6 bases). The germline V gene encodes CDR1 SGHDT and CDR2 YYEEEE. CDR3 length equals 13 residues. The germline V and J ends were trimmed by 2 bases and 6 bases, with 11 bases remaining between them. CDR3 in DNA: TGTGCCAGCAGCTTACAGGGTGGGGATGGCTACACCTTC. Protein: CASSLQGGDGYTF. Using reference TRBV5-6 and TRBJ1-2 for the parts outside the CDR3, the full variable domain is DAGVTQSPTHLIKTRGQQVTLRCSPKSGHDTVSWYQQALGQGPQFIFQYYEEEERQRGNFPDRFSGHQFPNYSSELNVNALLLGDSALYLCASSLQGGDGYTFGSGTRLTVV.

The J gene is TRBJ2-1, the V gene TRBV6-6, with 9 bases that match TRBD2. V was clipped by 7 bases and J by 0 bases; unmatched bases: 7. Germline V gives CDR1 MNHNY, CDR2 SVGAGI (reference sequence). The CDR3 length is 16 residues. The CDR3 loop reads CASTVHSGSSYNEQFF. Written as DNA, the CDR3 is TGTGCCAGCACCGTACATAGCGGGAGCTCCTACAATGAGCAGTTCTTC.

CDR3 sequence: CASSQGDRGLDEQYF. CDR3 nucleotide sequence: TGCGCCAGCAGCCAAGGGGACAGGGGACTGGACGAGCAGTACTTC. This chain joins TRBV4-3 and TRBJ2-7; the match to TRBD1 covers 10 bases. The V segment lost 1 base and the J segment 5 bases; nucleotides outside the gene matches: 5. The CDR3 totals 15 residues. Germline values: CDR1 LGHNA, CDR2 YSLEER.

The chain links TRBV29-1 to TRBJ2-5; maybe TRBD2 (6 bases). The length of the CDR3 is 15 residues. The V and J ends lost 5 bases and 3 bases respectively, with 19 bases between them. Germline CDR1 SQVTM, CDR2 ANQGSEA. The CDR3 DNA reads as TGCAGCGTTAGAAAGGGATCGGGAGTGAAAGAGACCCAGTACTTC. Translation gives CSVRKGSGVKETQYF.

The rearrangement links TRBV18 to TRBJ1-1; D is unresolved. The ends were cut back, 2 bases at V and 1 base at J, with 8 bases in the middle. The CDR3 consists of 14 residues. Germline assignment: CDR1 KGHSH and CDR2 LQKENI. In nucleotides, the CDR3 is TGTGCCAGCTCACCAGACAACTCGAACACTGAAGCTTTCTTT. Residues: CASSPDNSNTEAFF.